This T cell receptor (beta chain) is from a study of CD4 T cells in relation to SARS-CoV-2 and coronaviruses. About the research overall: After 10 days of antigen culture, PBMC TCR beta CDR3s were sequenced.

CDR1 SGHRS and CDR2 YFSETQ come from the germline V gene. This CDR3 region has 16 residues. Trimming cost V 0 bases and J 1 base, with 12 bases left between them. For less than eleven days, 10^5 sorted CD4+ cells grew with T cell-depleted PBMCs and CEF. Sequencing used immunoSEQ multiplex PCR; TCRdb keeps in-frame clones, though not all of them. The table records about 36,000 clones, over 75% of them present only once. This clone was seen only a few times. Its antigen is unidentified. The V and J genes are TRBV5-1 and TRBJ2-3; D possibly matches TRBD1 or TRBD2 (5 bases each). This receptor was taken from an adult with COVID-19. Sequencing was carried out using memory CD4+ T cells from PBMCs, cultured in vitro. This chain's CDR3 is CASSLGLGGGTDTQYF. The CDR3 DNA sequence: TGCGCCAGCAGCTTGGGCCTTGGGGGAGGCACAGATACGCAGTATTTT. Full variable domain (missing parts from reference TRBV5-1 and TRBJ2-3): KAGVTQTPRYLIKTRGQQVTLSCSPISGHRSVSWYQQTPGQGLQFLFEYFSETQRNKGNFPGRFSGRQFSNSRSEMNVSTLELGDSALYLCASSLGLGGGTDTQYFGPGTRLTVL.